This TCR beta chain was identified during a study of beta chain features in type 1 diabetes. Study-level information: Healthy donors, compared against patients, showed similar age, gender and cell yields. The study, taken as a whole, reports: TCRB CDR3s from Type 1 diabetes patients were moderately but significantly shorter in all four CD4+ subsets.

Only a few counts were recorded for this clone. Its antigen is unknown. Every bit of the isolated RNA underwent reverse transcription, so sequencing read expressed TCRB transcripts. It was found that naive, central memory and regulatory T cell samples averaged approximately 3.6 million reads. Generated by immunoSEQ multiplex PCR, the TCRdb table keeps only in-frame clones and is missing some. Of roughly 300,000 clones listed, around 9.7% were seen once; the top ten hold 1%. The germline gives CDR1 SGHDT, CDR2 YYEEEE. J gave up 4 bases and V 1 base, and 2 bases lay outside the gene matches. The CDR3 is made up of 14 amino acids.

This chain uses TRBV5-6 with TRBJ2-3, with TRBD1 matching over 8 bases. The material sequenced was central memory CD4+ T cells from blood. The sequence derives from a man younger than 45 with type 1 diabetes. In DNA form, the CDR3 reads TGTGCCAGCAGCTTGACACAGGGGGCAGATACGCAGTATTTT. This translates into CASSLTQGADTQYF.